A single sample gave rise to the 22 T cell receptor beta chains below, sequenced in a study of cytomegalovirus exposure and HLA in healthy donors. Repertoires were generated with immunoSEQ multiplex PCR, while TCRdb's copy carries only in-frame clones and drops some. The table lists roughly 150,000 clones, 85% to 95% of them singletons. Material for sequencing was PBMCs. The origin of the receptors is a man between 18 and 29 years old in good health and CMV-seropositive.

The V call is TRBV5-1, the J call TRBJ2-2; 7 nucleotides agree with TRBD1. V trimming: 3 bases; J trimming: 3 bases; junction bases outside the gene matches: 2. The CDR3 sequence is 14 residues long. Germline assignment: CDR1 SGHRS and CDR2 YFSETQ. For the CDR3, the DNA is TGCGCCAGCAGCTACAGGGGTGACACCGGGGAGCTGTTTTTT. Translated, it gives CASSYRGDTGELFF. Drawing the rest from reference TRBV5-1 and TRBJ2-2, the complete variable domain is KAGVTQTPRYLIKTRGQQVTLSCSPISGHRSVSWYQQTPGQGLQFLFEYFSETQRNKGNFPGRFSGRQFSNSRSEMNVSTLELGDSALYLCASSYRGDTGELFFGEGSRLTVL.

This chain joins TRBV10-1 and TRBJ2-7; no clear D. Germline V gene lookup returns CDR1 WNHNN and CDR2 SYGVQD (reference sequence). V lost 5 bases, J lost 4 bases, and 12 bases lay in between. The CDR3 totals 13 residues. The CDR3 spells CASSPFRGYEQYF. The CDR3 DNA follows: TGCGCCAGCAGTCCATTTCGAGGTTACGAGCAGTACTTC.

The rearrangement links TRBV7-9 to TRBJ2-7; a possible D gene is TRBD2 (6 bases). Trimming left V 5 bases short and J 2 bases short, with 16 bases between. Germline CDR1 is SEHNR and CDR2 is FQNEAQ (reference sequence). This CDR3 comprises 15 residues. As DNA, the CDR3 is TGTGCCAGCAGCCCCCGGGGTAGCGGAGCCTACGAGCAGTACTTC. Translation gives CASSPRGSGAYEQYF. The complete variable domain, with remaining parts taken from reference TRBV7-9 and TRBJ2-7, reads DTGVSQNPRHKITKRGQNVTFRCDPISEHNRLYWYRQTLGQGPEFLTYFQNEAQLEKSRLLSDRFSAERPKGSFSTLEIQRTEQGDSAMYLCASSPRGSGAYEQYFGPGTRLTVT.

The genes are TRBV5-1 and TRBJ2-1; 7 bases match TRBD2. CDR3 size: 16 residues. The V and J ends lost 4 bases and 1 base, in that order; junction bases with no gene match: 8. From germline, CDR1 is SGHRS and CDR2 YFSETQ. DNA of the CDR3: TGCGCCAGCAGCCAGATAGCGGGTGAATCCTACAATGAGCAGTTCTTC. As protein: CASSQIAGESYNEQFF.

V and J are TRBV5-1 and TRBJ2-3, with TRBD2 matching over 10 bases. The germline V gene has CDR1 SGHRS and CDR2 YFSETQ. The V and J ends lost 3 bases and 4 bases, in that order; junction bases with no gene match: 11. The CDR3 length is 17 residues. The CDR3 DNA follows: TGCGCCAGCAGCTCCCGGGTAGCGGGAGGAGGGTCAGATACGCAGTATTTT. Translation: CASSSRVAGGGSDTQYF.

This chain links TRBV29-1 with TRBJ2-3; D may be TRBD2 (7 bases). CDR3 size: 14 residues. Germline values: CDR1 SQVTM, CDR2 ANQGSEA. Trimming left V 7 bases short and J 5 bases short, with 19 bases between. This CDR3 reads CSGEIGGQGDTQYF. CDR3 nucleotides: TGCAGCGGAGAAATCGGGGGGCAAGGAGATACGCAGTATTTT.

This chain connects TRBV6-6 to TRBJ2-1, with TRBD1 matching over 7 bases. Trimming removed 5 bases from V and 10 bases from J; junction bases left unmatched: 5. The CDR3 loop spans 12 amino acids. CDR1 and CDR2 (germline): MNHNY, SVGAGI (reference sequence). The CDR3: CASSNGQAEQFF. In nucleotides, the CDR3 is TGTGCCAGCAGTAACGGACAGGCAGAGCAGTTCTTC.

The chain carries TRBV9 and TRBJ1-1; D may be TRBD1 (5 bases). The length of the CDR3 is 15 residues. Trimming pared 2 bases from V and 0 bases from J, leaving 11 bases between. The V gene's germline CDR1 is SGDLS and CDR2 YYNGEE. CDR3 sequence: CASSVSGTVNTEAFF. In DNA, the CDR3 is TGTGCCAGCAGCGTGAGCGGGACGGTGAACACTGAAGCTTTCTTT.

The V and J genes are TRBV2 and TRBJ2-1, with 10 bases that match TRBD2. This CDR3 contains 16 residues. In germline, CDR1 is SNHLY, CDR2 FYNNEI. The junction had 11 bases not matched to a gene; V was cut back by 8 bases and J by 4 bases. In DNA form, the CDR3 reads TGTGCCAGCGGATCCATCACTAGCGGGGATTACAATGAGCAGTTCTTC. This encodes CASGSITSGDYNEQFF.

The sample holds a few counts of this clone. The V and J genes are TRBV11-2 and TRBJ2-2; D gene ambiguous. V lost 4 bases to trimming and J lost 0 bases, with 12 bases between them. This CDR3 is 16 amino acids long. The germline CDR1 and CDR2 sequences are SGHAT and FQNNGV. The CDR3 DNA is TGTGCCAGCAGCTCGCCCCCAAGCGCGAACACCGGGGAGCTGTTTTTT. Amino acid sequence: CASSSPPSANTGELFF.

The CDR3 reads CATQDSPNQPQHF. The CDR3 region has the DNA TGTGCCACCCAGGACAGTCCCAATCAGCCCCAGCATTTT. The J gene is TRBJ1-5, the V gene TRBV2, with D possibly matching TRBD1 (6 bases). This CDR3 comprises 13 residues. Germline values: CDR1 SNHLY, CDR2 FYNNEI. Trimming left V 10 bases short and J 3 bases short, with 13 bases between.

The chain has TRBV12-1 and TRBJ2-6; the table assigns TRBD1, which was not confirmed against the DNA. TRBV12-1 is an annotated pseudogene. This CDR3 has 16 residues. As DNA, the CDR3 is TGTGCCAGCAGCAAACAGGGCCGAGGAGGGGCCAACGTCCTGACTTTC. This translates into CASSKQGRGGANVLTF.

J is TRBJ2-6 and V is TRBV28; 8 bases align to TRBD2. The length of the CDR3 is 15 residues. With V trimmed by 6 bases and J by 4 bases, 5 bases remained unmatched. The V gene's germline CDR1 is MDHEN and CDR2 SYDVKM. In nucleotides, the CDR3 is TGTGCCAGCAGCCCGGGGGGGTTCGGGGCCAACGTCCTGACTTTC. It specifies CASSPGGFGANVLTF.

The chain combines TRBV7-3 with TRBJ1-1; the match to TRBD1 covers 9 bases. Losses at the gene ends were 6 bases for V and 8 bases for J; bases not matched to a gene: 4. Per germline, CDR1 SGHTA and CDR2 FQGTGA. The CDR3 totals 12 residues. CDR3 nucleotides: TGTGCCAGCAGTAATACAGGGGGCGAAGCTTTCTTT. It is translated as CASSNTGGEAFF.

The rearrangement uses TRBV28 and TRBJ1-2; maybe TRBD1 (6 bases). Germline V gives CDR1 MDHEN, CDR2 SYDVKM. Between the trimmed V and J ends, which lost 6 bases and 6 bases, there was a span of 23 bases. The CDR3 contains 16 residues. CDR3 nucleotide sequence: TGTGCCAGCAGACAAAGCAGAAAACAGGGCCCCCATGGCTACACCTTC. Translated, it gives CASRQSRKQGPHGYTF.

V is TRBV27 and J is TRBJ2-3; D is unclear. V gave up 2 bases and J gave up 4 bases, with 7 bases separating them. Germline CDR1 MNHEY, CDR2 SMNVEV (reference sequence). CDR3 length: 13 residues. In nucleotides, the CDR3 is TGTGCCAGCAGTTTAAAGGCGGCAGATACGCAGTATTTT. It specifies CASSLKAADTQYF.

The genes are TRBV19 and TRBJ2-3, with D maybe TRBD2 (5 bases). With 5 bases removed from V and 2 bases from J, the gap between germline ends came to 11 bases. Germline assignment: CDR1 LNHDA and CDR2 SQIVND (reference sequence). This CDR3 spans 14 amino acids. The CDR3 is CASSAGRDTDTQYF. DNA for the CDR3: TGTGCCAGTAGTGCCGGACGGGACACAGATACGCAGTATTTT.

In this sample, this clone turned up once. The rearrangement uses TRBV5-1 and TRBJ2-3; possible D gene TRBD1, 6 bases. The germline gives CDR1 SGHRS, CDR2 YFSETQ. Trimming pared 4 bases from V and 2 bases from J, leaving 14 bases between. The CDR3 has 15 amino acids. The CDR3 nucleotides are TGCGCCAGCAGCCCGACAGGACCCTCCACAGATACGCAGTATTTT. As protein: CASSPTGPSTDTQYF.

This clone was observed a few times. The chain recombines TRBV2 with TRBJ1-3; D unclear. Germline CDR1 SNHLY, CDR2 FYNNEI. Trimming removed 6 bases at V and 1 base at J, with 10 bases between. The CDR3 is 14 amino acids. CDR3 amino acids: CASSVPSSGNTIYF. The CDR3 DNA is TGTGCCAGCAGCGTTCCGAGTTCTGGAAACACCATATATTTT.

The chain employs TRBV5-6 and TRBJ2-1, with 8 bases aligning to TRBD1. Germline CDR1 reads SGHDT; CDR2 reads YYEEEE. V lost 5 bases to trimming and J lost 7 bases; unmatched junction nucleotides: 5. The CDR3 is made up of 13 amino acids. The CDR3, as DNA: TGTGCCAGCAGACCAACAGGGGGGAATGAGCAGTTCTTC. This codes for CASRPTGGNEQFF.

This clone was detected a few times. The chain recombines TRBV7-9 with TRBJ2-7, with D tentatively TRBD1 (5 bases). Germline V gives CDR1 SEHNR, CDR2 FQNEAQ (reference sequence). Trimming stripped 5 bases from V and 4 bases from J, with 21 bases between. This CDR3 contains 16 residues. For the CDR3, the DNA is TGTGCCAGCAGCCCCCAATCAAATATACAGGAATACGAGCAGTACTTC. Its translation: CASSPQSNIQEYEQYF. Looking up the rest from reference TRBV7-9 and TRBJ2-7 gives the full variable domain: DTGVSQNPRHKITKRGQNVTFRCDPISEHNRLYWYRQTLGQGPEFLTYFQNEAQLEKSRLLSDRFSAERPKGSFSTLEIQRTEQGDSAMYLCASSPQSNIQEYEQYFGPGTRLTVT.

The gene calls are TRBV5-1 and TRBJ2-1, with 10 bases lining up with TRBD2. Trimming took 3 bases from V and 5 from J; bases not matched to a gene: 2. Germline CDR1 and CDR2: SGHRS and YFSETQ. The CDR3 is 14 amino acids. The CDR3 spells CASSWTSGNNEQFF. CDR3 bases: TGCGCCAGCAGCTGGACTAGCGGAAACAATGAGCAGTTCTTC. The complete variable domain, with remaining parts taken from reference TRBV5-1 and TRBJ2-1, reads KAGVTQTPRYLIKTRGQQVTLSCSPISGHRSVSWYQQTPGQGLQFLFEYFSETQRNKGNFPGRFSGRQFSNSRSEMNVSTLELGDSALYLCASSWTSGNNEQFFGPGTRLTVL.